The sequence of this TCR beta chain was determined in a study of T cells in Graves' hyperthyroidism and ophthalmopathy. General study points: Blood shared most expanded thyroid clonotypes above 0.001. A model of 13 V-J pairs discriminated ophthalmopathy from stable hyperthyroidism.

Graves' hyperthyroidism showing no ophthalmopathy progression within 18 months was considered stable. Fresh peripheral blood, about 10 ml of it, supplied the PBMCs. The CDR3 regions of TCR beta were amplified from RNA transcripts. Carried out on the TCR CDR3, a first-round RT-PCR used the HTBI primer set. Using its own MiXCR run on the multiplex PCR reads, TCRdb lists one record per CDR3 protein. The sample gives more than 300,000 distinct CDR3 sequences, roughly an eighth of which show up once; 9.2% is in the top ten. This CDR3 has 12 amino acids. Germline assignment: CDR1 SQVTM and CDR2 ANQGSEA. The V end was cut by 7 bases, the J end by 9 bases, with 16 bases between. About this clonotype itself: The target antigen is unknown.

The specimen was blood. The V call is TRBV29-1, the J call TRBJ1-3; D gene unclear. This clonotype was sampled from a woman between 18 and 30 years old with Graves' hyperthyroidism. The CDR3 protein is CSAEMDEGTIYF. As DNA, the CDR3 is TGCAGCGCCGAAATGGACGAAGGCACCATATATTTT.